A single sample gave rise to the 4 T cell receptor beta chains below, sequenced in a study of blood T cell repertoires in COVID-19. Method: immunoSEQ multiplex PCR; TCRdb's copy keeps in-frame clones and lacks some. The data contain roughly 330,000 clones, 80% to 90% of them singletons. The sample comprised peripheral blood. The receptors were sampled from a man aged 18 to 29 who had recovered from COVID-19.

V and J are TRBV18 and TRBJ1-1, with no clear D. The CDR3 totals 12 residues. Trimming removed 4 bases at V and 1 base at J, with 4 bases between. Germline V gene sequence: CDR1 KGHSH, CDR2 LQKENI. CDR3 region: CASSHGNTEAFF. Written as DNA, the CDR3 is TGTGCCAGCTCACACGGGAACACTGAAGCTTTCTTT.

This clone came up a few times. The chain employs TRBV27 and TRBJ1-6; D might be TRBD1 (6 bases). The CDR3 loop spans 13 amino acids. Trimming removed 2 bases from V and 7 bases from J, with 6 bases in between. The germline CDR1 and CDR2 sequences are MNHEY and SMNVEV (reference sequence). DNA of the CDR3: TGTGCCAGCAGTTTAGGGGGCAATTCACCCCTCCACTTT. The encoded protein is CASSLGGNSPLHF.

V is TRBV27 and J is TRBJ1-1; 10 bases agree with TRBD1. The CDR3 totals 15 residues. Germline V gives CDR1 MNHEY, CDR2 SMNVEV (reference sequence). V trimming: 1 base; J trimming: 1 base; junction bases outside the gene matches: 0. CDR3 loop: CASSLWTGGNTEAFF. The CDR3 DNA sequence: TGTGCCAGCAGTTTATGGACAGGGGGGAACACTGAAGCTTTCTTT.

As regards this clone: This sample includes further DNA sequences coding for the same CDR3. V gene TRBV29-1 combines with J gene TRBJ2-3; D is unresolved. V dropped 5 bases and J dropped 3 bases, with 12 bases sitting between them. CDR1 is SQVTM, CDR2 ANQGSEA, per germline. This CDR3 is built from 13 residues. The CDR3 bases are TGCAGCGTTCGGCGCGGTTCGACAGATACGCAGTATTTT. It translates to CSVRRGSTDTQYF.